The TCR beta chain described here comes from a study of OX40 agonist ivuxolimab in advanced cancers. About the research overall: Ivuxolimab doses were 0.01, 0.1, 0.3, 1.5, 3 or 10 mg/kg every 2 weeks.

This CDR3 spans 14 amino acids. In germline, CDR1 is SGHKS, CDR2 YYEKEE (reference sequence). Trimming took 2 bases from V and 4 from J, leaving 10 bases between them. Study results and caveats: The CD4+ and CD8+ T cells in the blood had expanded clonally by week 6 at 0.1 to 3.0 mg/kg. On average, CD8+ T cells had more expanded clones than CD4+. Some patients without response likewise showed low normalized clonal expansion.

Clones were read by immunoSEQ multiplex PCR, and TCRdb kept only the in-frame ones, dropping some. The repertoire holds about 86,000 clones, with roughly 89% as singletons. Worth noting for this clone: The antigen is undetermined.

The chain links TRBV5-5 to TRBJ2-1, with a tentative D call TRBD2 (5 bases). This TCR came from an adult with an advanced solid tumor such as melanoma, head and neck, liver or kidney cancer. This sample comprised CD4+ or CD8+ T cells sorted from blood, obtained in a trial of the OX40 agonist ivuxolimab. The chain's CDR3 is CASSLYGVYNEQFF. CDR3 coding DNA: TGTGCCAGCAGCTTATACGGGGTTTACAATGAGCAGTTCTTC.